The 30 T cell receptor beta chains below all came from one sample that was sequenced in a study of blood T cell repertoires in COVID-19. Generated by immunoSEQ multiplex PCR, the TCRdb table keeps only in-frame clones and is missing some. Of about 130,000 clones listed, roughly 80% are singletons. The specimen was peripheral blood. Receptors were obtained from a woman of 80 years or more with acute or convalescent COVID-19.

V is TRBV9 and J is TRBJ1-1, with D maybe TRBD1 (5 bases). V dropped 4 bases and J dropped 2 bases, with 15 bases sitting between them. The CDR3 has 15 amino acids. Germline lookup yields CDR1 SGDLS and CDR2 YYNGEE. DNA of the CDR3: TGTGCCAGCAGCTCCCCCGGGGGTATAAACACTGAAGCTTTCTTT. It specifies CASSSPGGINTEAFF. The full variable domain, its missing parts supplied by reference TRBV9 and TRBJ1-1, is DSGVTQTPKHLITATGQRVTLRCSPRSGDLSVYWYQQSLDQGLQFLIQYYNGEERAKGNILERFSAQQFPDLHSELNLSSLELGDSALYFCASSSPGGINTEAFFGQGTRLTVV.

The chain has TRBV4-3 and TRBJ1-1, with a tentative D call TRBD1 (5 bases). CDR1 is LGHNA and CDR2 is YSLEER in the germline V gene. The CDR3 covers 14 residues. V shed 5 bases and J shed 5 bases, with 15 bases lying between them. CDR3 nucleotides: TGCGCCAGCAGCTATTCAGGGATGTCAACTGAAGCTTTCTTT. Protein sequence: CASSYSGMSTEAFF.

The chain recombines TRBV5-1 with TRBJ1-1; no definite D call. V lost 1 base and J 2 bases, leaving 12 bases between the germline ends. Germline assignment: CDR1 SGHRS and CDR2 YFSETQ. This CDR3 region has 15 residues. The CDR3 reads CASSLSPGLNTEAFF. For the CDR3, the DNA is TGCGCCAGCAGCTTGTCCCCGGGGTTAAACACTGAAGCTTTCTTT.

V and J are TRBV7-7 and TRBJ2-5; 12 bases align to TRBD2. The CDR3 is made up of 14 amino acids. Germline assignment: CDR1 SSHAT and CDR2 FNYEAQ (reference sequence). This CDR3 is CATSSGGVQETQYF. CDR3 coding DNA: TGTGCTACGTCTAGCGGGGGGGTCCAAGAGACCCAGTACTTC.

The chain carries TRBV6-1 and TRBJ2-5, with TRBD1 identical over 8 bases. CDR3 length: 14 amino acids. V trimming: 2 bases; J trimming: 7 bases; junction bases outside the gene matches: 6. Per the germline V gene, CDR1 is MNHNS and CDR2 is SASEGT. The CDR3 protein is CASSEYGQGATQYF. CDR3 in DNA: TGTGCCAGCAGTGAATATGGACAGGGTGCGACCCAGTACTTC.

This sequence joins TRBV6-5 and TRBJ1-5, with 10 bases lining up with TRBD1. V shed 6 bases and J 6 bases; nucleotides not matched to a gene: 8. The germline V gene encodes CDR1 MNHEY and CDR2 SVGAGI. The CDR3 runs 15 residues. Here the CDR3 reads CASRLDRGQGQPQHF. For the CDR3, the DNA is TGTGCCAGCAGGTTAGACAGGGGGCAAGGTCAGCCCCAGCATTTT.

This clone was observed a handful of times. J is TRBJ1-5 and V is TRBV5-6, with 8 positions matching TRBD1. J was trimmed by 6 bases and V by 4 bases; bases with no gene match: 9. The CDR3 length is 15 residues. The V gene's germline CDR1 is SGHDT and CDR2 YYEEEE. CDR3 nucleotides: TGTGCCAGCAGCCCCTGGGACAGGAGGAGTCAGCCCCAGCATTTT. Amino acids: CASSPWDRRSQPQHF.

This clone was seen a single time. The J gene is TRBJ1-2, the V gene TRBV27; 8 nucleotides line up with TRBD1. Germline V gives CDR1 MNHEY, CDR2 SMNVEV (reference sequence). The CDR3 consists of 14 residues. With V trimmed by 3 bases and J by 7 bases, 7 bases remained unmatched. CDR3 amino acids: CASSFGQGSIGYTF. The CDR3 coding sequence is TGTGCCAGCAGTTTCGGACAGGGTTCTATTGGCTACACCTTC.

V gene TRBV7-3 combines with J gene TRBJ1-1, with a weak D call TRBD1 (5 bases). Germline V gives CDR1 SGHTA, CDR2 FQGTGA. The CDR3 is made up of 13 amino acids. V lost 3 bases and J 1 base, leaving 6 bases between the germline ends. CDR3 in amino acids: CASSFTGNTEAFF. CDR3 in DNA: TGTGCCAGCAGCTTCACAGGGAACACTGAAGCTTTCTTT.

The chain employs TRBV29-1 and TRBJ1-1; D ambiguous. Trimming pared 4 bases from V and 6 bases from J, leaving 12 bases between. Germline V gene data show CDR1 as SQVTM and CDR2 as ANQGSEA. This CDR3 contains 12 residues. The DNA for the CDR3 is TGCAGCGTTGTACCTGGTTCGGCTGAAGCTTTCTTT. It codes for CSVVPGSAEAFF.

The rearrangement uses TRBV6-6 and TRBJ2-7, with 7 nucleotides matching TRBD1. J lost 4 bases, V lost 4 bases, and 7 bases had no gene match. Germline assignment: CDR1 MNHNY and CDR2 SVGAGI (reference sequence). The CDR3 spans 14 residues. The CDR3: CASSSGTVGYEQYF. The DNA of the CDR3 is TGTGCCAGCAGTTCCGGGACAGTGGGTTACGAGCAGTACTTC.

By frequency in the sample, this clone is large. The chain recombines TRBV5-1 with TRBJ1-3; D not resolved. Trimming removed 3 bases at V and 0 bases at J, with 10 bases between. Germline CDR1 is SGHRS and CDR2 is YFSETQ. The CDR3 has 15 amino acids. The CDR3: CASSSGLISGNTIYF. The DNA for the CDR3 is TGCGCCAGCAGCTCTGGACTGATCTCTGGAAACACCATATATTTT.

The V call is TRBV19, the J call TRBJ1-5; perhaps TRBD1 as D (6 bases). Trimming took 3 bases from V and 3 from J, leaving 15 bases between them. This CDR3 has 16 amino acids. From germline, CDR1 is LNHDA and CDR2 SQIVND (reference sequence). The CDR3 nucleotides are TGTGCCAGTAGTATCGGGACACGGCTACTCAATCAGCCCCAGCATTTT. It encodes CASSIGTRLLNQPQHF.

The chain carries TRBV6-6 and TRBJ1-6; the match to TRBD1 covers 7 bases. Germline-derived CDR1 and CDR2 are MNHNY and SVGAGI (reference sequence). The CDR3 extends over 16 amino acids. Unmatched junction bases numbered 10, after V lost 2 bases and J lost 9 bases. The CDR3 nucleotides read TGTGCCAGCAGTTACGGCAGACAGGGATCGGGTTCACCCCTCCACTTT. Its translation: CASSYGRQGSGSPLHF.

To note about this clone: An end of the junction does not agree with germline; a read error may underlie this. The chain links TRBV29-1 to TRBJ1-3; D is unclear. This CDR3 has 11 amino acids. The germline V gene has CDR1 SQVTM and CDR2 ANQGSEA. The CDR3 is CSVEDLAGLTF. CDR3 DNA sequence: TGCAGCGTTGAAGATCTGGCAGGTTTAACTTTT.

V gene TRBV27 combines with J gene TRBJ2-3; TRBD1 matches at 8 bases. Germline V gene data show CDR1 as MNHEY and CDR2 as SMNVEV (reference sequence). V lost 9 bases to trimming and J lost 2 bases; unmatched junction nucleotides: 7. The CDR3 covers 14 residues. CDR3 region: CASRTGSSTDTQYF. As DNA, the CDR3 is TGTGCCAGTCGGACAGGGAGTTCCACAGATACGCAGTATTTT.

The chain uses TRBV6-5 and TRBJ1-5; weak D call: TRBD1 (5 bases). Germline assignment: CDR1 MNHEY and CDR2 SVGAGI. V shed 0 bases and J shed 6 bases, with 12 bases lying between them. The CDR3 extends over 15 amino acids. The CDR3 DNA reads TGTGCCAGCAGTTACTCGAGCAGGGTAGGTCAGCCCCAGCATTTT. It yields the protein CASSYSSRVGQPQHF.

V is TRBV3-1 (or the pseudogene TRBV3-2) and J is TRBJ1-6; 7 bases align to TRBD1. V dropped 5 bases and J dropped 5; count of bases not matched to a gene: 6. Germline values: CDR1 LGHDT, CDR2 YNNKEL (reference sequence). This CDR3 is built from 15 residues. CDR3 coding DNA: TGTGCCAGCAGCGTACAGGGGTATGATAATTCACCCCTCCACTTT. Its protein product is CASSVQGYDNSPLHF.

The chain employs TRBV15 and TRBJ1-2; D call uncertain. The V gene's germline CDR1 is LNHNV and CDR2 YYDKDF (reference sequence). The CDR3 is made up of 14 amino acids. V was pared by 5 bases and J by 4 bases, with 14 bases between. DNA of the CDR3: TGTGCCACCAGCCAATCCAGCGAGCTCTATGGCTACACCTTC. It codes for CATSQSSELYGYTF.

The chain has TRBV6-5 and TRBJ1-2; 9 bases are a match to TRBD1. Germline V CDR1 and CDR2: MNHEY, SVGAGI. With 6 bases clipped from V and 5 bases from J, the junction kept 4 bases outside the gene matches. This CDR3 has 13 amino acids. The CDR3, as DNA: TGTGCCAGCAGGGGACAGGGTGCGTATGGCTACACCTTC. It codes for CASRGQGAYGYTF.

The genes are TRBV11-2 and TRBJ2-1, with D possibly matching TRBD2 (7 bases). The CDR3 is made up of 14 amino acids. The germline gives CDR1 SGHAT, CDR2 FQNNGV. Trimming removed 1 base at V and 8 bases at J, with 12 bases between. The CDR3 coding sequence is TGTGCCAGCAGCTTAGGAGGGGGGGCCGATGAGCAGTTCTTC. This codes for CASSLGGGADEQFF. Drawing the rest from reference TRBV11-2 and TRBJ2-1, the complete variable domain is EAGVAQSPRYKIIEKRQSVAFWCNPISGHATLYWYQQILGQGPKLLIQFQNNGVVDDSQLPKDRFSAERLKGVDSTLKIQPAKLEDSAVYLCASSLGGGADEQFFGPGTRLTVL.

CDR3 in amino acids: CASNFQGQYGYTF. For the CDR3, the DNA is TGTGCCAGCAATTTCCAGGGGCAGTATGGCTACACCTTC. The chain carries TRBV12-3 or TRBV12-4 and TRBJ1-2, with D perhaps TRBD1 (6 bases). The CDR3 length is 13 residues. Trimming stripped 7 bases from V and 5 bases from J, with 14 bases between.

This chain connects TRBV7-3 to TRBJ2-6; 9 nucleotides align to TRBD2. After removal of 5 bases from V and 4 bases from J, the junction contained 9 bases not matched to a gene. Germline CDR1 is SGHTA and CDR2 is FQGTGA. This CDR3 region has 17 residues. This CDR3 reads CASSAASGVPGANVLTF. CDR3 sequence (DNA): TGTGCCAGCAGCGCCGCTAGCGGGGTCCCAGGGGCCAACGTCCTGACTTTC.

This clone was observed a handful of times. The V and J genes are TRBV3-1 (or the pseudogene TRBV3-2) and TRBJ2-7; 10 nucleotides align to TRBD2. V shed 6 bases, J shed 2 bases, and the junction held 7 bases outside the gene matches. Germline CDR1 and CDR2: LGHDT and YNNKEL (reference sequence). CDR3 length: 15 amino acids. The CDR3 is CASSPVTSGTYEQYF. The CDR3 DNA is TGTGCCAGCAGTCCTGTAACTAGCGGGACCTACGAGCAGTACTTC.

The chain has TRBV27 and TRBJ2-2, with 8 bases aligning to TRBD1. Germline V gene sequence: CDR1 MNHEY, CDR2 SMNVEV (reference sequence). With V trimmed by 2 bases and J by 3 bases, 2 bases remained unmatched. The CDR3 runs to 15 residues. The CDR3 DNA is TGTGCCAGCAGTTTAGACAGGGGCCACACCGGGGAGCTGTTTTTT. Protein sequence: CASSLDRGHTGELFF.

V usage is TRBV2 and J usage is TRBJ1-4, with D possibly being TRBD1 (6 bases). Trimming took 6 bases from V and 8 from J, leaving 19 bases between them. This CDR3 contains 15 residues. Germline V gives CDR1 SNHLY, CDR2 FYNNEI. CDR3: CASRGKTGAWEKLFF. The CDR3 bases are TGTGCCAGCAGAGGGAAGACAGGTGCTTGGGAAAAACTGTTTTTT.

The chain employs TRBV3-1 (or the pseudogene TRBV3-2) and TRBJ2-4; 15 bases agree with TRBD2. With V trimmed by 4 bases and J by 1 base, 11 bases remained unmatched. Germline V gene data show CDR1 as LGHDT and CDR2 as YNNKEL (reference sequence). The CDR3 runs 20 residues. The DNA for the CDR3 is TGTGCCAGCAGCCGCTACCCCGGGACTAGCGGGGGGAGCGCCAAAAACATTCAGTACTTC. Its protein product is CASSRYPGTSGGSAKNIQYF.

V is TRBV12-3 or TRBV12-4 and J is TRBJ1-1, with no clear D. This CDR3 spans 12 amino acids. V was cut by 5 bases and J by 4 bases, with 8 bases left in between. The CDR3 reads CASSPMATEAFF. CDR3 nucleotides: TGTGCCAGCAGTCCCATGGCCACTGAAGCTTTCTTT.

This sequence joins TRBV7-9 and TRBJ2-6; the D gene is possibly TRBD1 (6 bases). The CDR3 is 18 residues long. Trimming removed 2 bases at V and 0 bases at J, with 14 bases between. Germline assignment: CDR1 SEHNR and CDR2 FQNEAQ (reference sequence). CDR3 nucleotides: TGTGCCAGCAGCTTATTGGGCCAGGGGATCTCTGGGGCCAACGTCCTGACTTTC. Its translation is CASSLLGQGISGANVLTF.

This rearrangement joins TRBV5-4 to TRBJ1-1, with TRBD1 matching 7 bases. V was pared by 7 bases and J by 4 bases, with 10 bases of the junction left unmatched. Looked up from germline, CDR1 is SGHNT and CDR2 is YYREEE (reference sequence). The CDR3 is made up of 14 amino acids. CDR3 DNA: TGTGCCAGCCCCGAAGACAGGGTAGGCACTGAAGCTTTCTTT. Its protein is CASPEDRVGTEAFF.